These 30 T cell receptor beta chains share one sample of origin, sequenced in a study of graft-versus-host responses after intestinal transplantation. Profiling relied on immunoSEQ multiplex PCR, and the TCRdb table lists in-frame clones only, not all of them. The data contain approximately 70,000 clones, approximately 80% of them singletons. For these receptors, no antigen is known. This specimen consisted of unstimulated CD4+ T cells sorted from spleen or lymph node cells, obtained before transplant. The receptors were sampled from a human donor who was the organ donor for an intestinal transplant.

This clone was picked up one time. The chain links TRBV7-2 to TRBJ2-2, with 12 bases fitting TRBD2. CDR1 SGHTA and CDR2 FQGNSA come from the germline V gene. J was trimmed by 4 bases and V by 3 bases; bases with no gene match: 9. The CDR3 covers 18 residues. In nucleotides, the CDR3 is TGTGCCAGCAGCTTGAACCGCCTAGCGGGGGGGCGCACCGGGGAGCTGTTTTTT. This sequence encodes CASSLNRLAGGRTGELFF.

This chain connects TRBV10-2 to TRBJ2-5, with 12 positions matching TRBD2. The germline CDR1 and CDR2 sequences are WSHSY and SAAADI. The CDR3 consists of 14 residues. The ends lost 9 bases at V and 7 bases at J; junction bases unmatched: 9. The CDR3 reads CASRTSGALGTQYF. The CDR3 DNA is TGCGCCAGTCGGACTAGCGGGGCCCTTGGGACCCAGTACTTC.

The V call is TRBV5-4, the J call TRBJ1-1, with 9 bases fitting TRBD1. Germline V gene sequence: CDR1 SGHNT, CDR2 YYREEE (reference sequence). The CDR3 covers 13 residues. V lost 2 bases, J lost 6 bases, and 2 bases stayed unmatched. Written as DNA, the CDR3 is TGTGCCAGCAGCTTACAGGGGGCGCCTGAAGCTTTCTTT. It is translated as CASSLQGAPEAFF.

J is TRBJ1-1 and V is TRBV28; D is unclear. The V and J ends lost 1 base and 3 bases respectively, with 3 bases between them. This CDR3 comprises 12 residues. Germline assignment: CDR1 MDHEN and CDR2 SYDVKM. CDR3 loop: CASSLSDTEAFF. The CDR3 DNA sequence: TGTGCCAGCAGTTTATCCGACACTGAAGCTTTCTTT.

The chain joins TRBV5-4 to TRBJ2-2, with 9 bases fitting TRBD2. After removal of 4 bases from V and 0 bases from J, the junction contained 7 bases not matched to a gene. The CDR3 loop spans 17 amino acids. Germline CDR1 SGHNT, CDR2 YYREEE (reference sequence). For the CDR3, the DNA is TGTGCCAGCAGCCCAAACGGCGGGGGGGCGAACACCGGGGAGCTGTTTTTT. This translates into CASSPNGGGANTGELFF.

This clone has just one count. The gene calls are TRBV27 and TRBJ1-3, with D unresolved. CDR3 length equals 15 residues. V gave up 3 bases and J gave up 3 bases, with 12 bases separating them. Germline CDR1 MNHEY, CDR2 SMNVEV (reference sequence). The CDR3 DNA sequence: TGTGCCAGCAGTTTTAGGTGGGCGGGTGGAAACACCATATATTTT. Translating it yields CASSFRWAGGNTIYF.

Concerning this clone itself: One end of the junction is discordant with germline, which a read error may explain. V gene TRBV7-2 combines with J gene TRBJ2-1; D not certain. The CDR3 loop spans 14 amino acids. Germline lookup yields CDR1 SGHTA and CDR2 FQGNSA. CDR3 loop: CASSPALGPNGQFF. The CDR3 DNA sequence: TGTGCCAGCAGCCCCGCGTTGGGCCCCAATGGGCAGTTCTTC. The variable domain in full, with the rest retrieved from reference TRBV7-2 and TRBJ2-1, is GAGVSQSPSNKVTEKGKDVELRCDPISGHTALYWYRQSLGQGLEFLIYFQGNSAPDKSGLPSDRFSAERTGGSVSTLTIQRTQQEDSAVYLCASSPALGPNGQFFGPGTRLTVL.

The CDR3 sequence: CASMGHRLIGGYTF. CDR3 in DNA: TGTGCCAGCATGGGGCATCGACTTATAGGTGGCTACACCTTC. The V call is TRBV6-5, the J call TRBJ1-2, with D tentatively TRBD1 (5 bases). The CDR3 has 14 amino acids. Germline lookup yields CDR1 MNHEY and CDR2 SVGAGI. The V gene lost 7 bases and the J gene lost 7 bases, with 19 bases spanning the gap.

The chain's CDR3 is CASSAQGNGNTIYF. In nucleotides, the CDR3 is TGTGCCAGCAGTGCTCAGGGGAATGGAAACACCATATATTTT. This rearrangement joins TRBV6-1 to TRBJ1-3, with D possibly matching TRBD1 (6 bases). Germline values: CDR1 MNHNS, CDR2 SASEGT. This CDR3 comprises 14 residues. Trimming stripped 4 bases from V and 3 bases from J, with 10 bases between.

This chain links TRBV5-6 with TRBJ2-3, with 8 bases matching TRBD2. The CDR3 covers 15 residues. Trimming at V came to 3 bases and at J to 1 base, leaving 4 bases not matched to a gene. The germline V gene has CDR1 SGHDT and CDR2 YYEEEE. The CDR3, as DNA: TGTGCCAGCAGCTCCGCGGGGGGCGGCACAGATACGCAGTATTTT. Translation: CASSSAGGGTDTQYF.

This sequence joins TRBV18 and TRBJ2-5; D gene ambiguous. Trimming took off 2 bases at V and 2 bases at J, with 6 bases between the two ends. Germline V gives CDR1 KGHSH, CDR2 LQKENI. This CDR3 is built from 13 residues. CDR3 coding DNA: TGTGCCAGCTCACCAAGACTTCAAGAGACCCAGTACTTC. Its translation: CASSPRLQETQYF.

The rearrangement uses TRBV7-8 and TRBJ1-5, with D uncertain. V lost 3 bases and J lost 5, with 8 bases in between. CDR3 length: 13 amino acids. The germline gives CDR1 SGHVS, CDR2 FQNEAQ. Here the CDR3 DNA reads TGTGCCAGCAGCTTGGGCCTTTATCAGCCCCAGCATTTT. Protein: CASSLGLYQPQHF.

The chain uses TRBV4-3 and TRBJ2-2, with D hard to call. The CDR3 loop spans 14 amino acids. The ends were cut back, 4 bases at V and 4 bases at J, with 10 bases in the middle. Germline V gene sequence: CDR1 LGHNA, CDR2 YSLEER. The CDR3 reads CASSPQISTGELFF. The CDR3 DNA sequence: TGCGCCAGCAGCCCACAGATATCCACCGGGGAGCTGTTTTTT.

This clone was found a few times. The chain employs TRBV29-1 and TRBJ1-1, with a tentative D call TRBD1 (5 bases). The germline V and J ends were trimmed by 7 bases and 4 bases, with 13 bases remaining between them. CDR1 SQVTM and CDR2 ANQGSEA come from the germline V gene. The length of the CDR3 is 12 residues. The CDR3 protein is CSAFQGFTEAFF. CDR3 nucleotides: TGCAGCGCTTTCCAGGGTTTCACTGAAGCTTTCTTT.

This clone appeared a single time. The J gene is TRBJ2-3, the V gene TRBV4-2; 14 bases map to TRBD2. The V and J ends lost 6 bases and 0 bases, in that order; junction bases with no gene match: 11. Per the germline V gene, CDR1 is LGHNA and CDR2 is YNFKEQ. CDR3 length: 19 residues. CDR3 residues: CASRKGTSGGESSTDTQYF. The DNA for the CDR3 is TGTGCCAGCAGGAAAGGGACTAGCGGGGGTGAATCTAGCACAGATACGCAGTATTTT.

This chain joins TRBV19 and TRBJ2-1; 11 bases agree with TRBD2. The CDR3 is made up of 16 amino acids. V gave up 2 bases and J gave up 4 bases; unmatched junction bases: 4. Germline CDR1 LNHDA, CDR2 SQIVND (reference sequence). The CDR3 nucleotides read TGTGCCAGTAGTATAACTAGCGGGGGACTGTACAATGAGCAGTTCTTC. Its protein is CASSITSGGLYNEQFF.

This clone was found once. CDR3 residues: CASSLASGGNEQFF. The CDR3 DNA follows: TGCGCCAGCAGCTTGGCTAGCGGGGGGAATGAGCAGTTCTTC. The rearrangement links TRBV5-1 to TRBJ2-1; 11 nucleotides agree with TRBD2. Germline V CDR1 and CDR2: SGHRS, YFSETQ. The J segment lost 7 bases and the V segment lost 0 bases, leaving 0 bases of the junction unmatched. This CDR3 has 14 amino acids.

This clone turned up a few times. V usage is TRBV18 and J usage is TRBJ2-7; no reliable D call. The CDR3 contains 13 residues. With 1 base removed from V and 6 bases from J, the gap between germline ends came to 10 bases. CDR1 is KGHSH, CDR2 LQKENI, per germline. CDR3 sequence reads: CASSPRSSGEQYV. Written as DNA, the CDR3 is TGTGCCAGCTCACCACGGAGCTCCGGCGAGCAGTACGTC.

The CDR3 loop is CASSSVRDRVLGEKLFF. The CDR3, as DNA: TGTGCCAGCAGTTCTGTGAGAGACAGGGTTTTAGGGGAAAAACTGTTTTTT. V and J are TRBV28 and TRBJ1-4; 7 bases line up with TRBD1. CDR1 MDHEN and CDR2 SYDVKM come from the germline V gene. V was clipped by 4 bases and J by 8 bases; unmatched bases: 16. The CDR3 is made up of 17 amino acids.

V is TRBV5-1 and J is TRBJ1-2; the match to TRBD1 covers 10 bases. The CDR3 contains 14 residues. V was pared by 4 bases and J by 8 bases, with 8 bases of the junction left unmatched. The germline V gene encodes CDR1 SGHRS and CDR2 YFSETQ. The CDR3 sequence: CASSLDRGNGGYTF. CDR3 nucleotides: TGCGCCAGCAGCCTGGACAGGGGGAACGGGGGCTACACCTTC.

The CDR3 sequence is CASSPGGDTEAFF. The CDR3 region has the DNA TGTGCCAGCAGCCCCGGAGGTGACACTGAAGCTTTCTTT. This chain joins TRBV7-8 and TRBJ1-1; D remains unclear. CDR3 size: 13 residues. CDR1 and CDR2 (germline): SGHVS, FQNEAQ. The V gene lost 5 bases and the J gene lost 3 bases, with 10 bases spanning the gap. The full variable domain, in which reference TRBV7-8 and TRBJ1-1 provide the parts outside the CDR3, is GAGVSQSPRYKVAKRGQDVALRCDPISGHVSLFWYQQALGQGPEFLTYFQNEAQLDKSGLPSDRFFAERPEGSVSTLKIQRTQQEDSAVYLCASSPGGDTEAFFGQGTRLTVV.

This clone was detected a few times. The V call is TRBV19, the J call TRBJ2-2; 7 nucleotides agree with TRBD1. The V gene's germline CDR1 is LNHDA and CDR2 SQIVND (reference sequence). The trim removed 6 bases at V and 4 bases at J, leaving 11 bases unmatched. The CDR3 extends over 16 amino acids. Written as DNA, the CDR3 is TGTGCCAGTAGCGACCCTGCAGGGGGAAGCACCGGGGAGCTGTTTTTT. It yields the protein CASSDPAGGSTGELFF.

The CDR3 nucleotides read TGTGCTAGTGGTTGGTTGGGGCGCCCAGATACGCAGTATTTT. It is translated as CASGWLGRPDTQYF. This chain joins TRBV12-5 and TRBJ2-3, with TRBD1 as a possible D gene (5 bases). V gave up 4 bases and J gave up 4 bases, with 12 bases separating them. Germline V gives CDR1 LGHNT, CDR2 FRNRAP. The CDR3 is made up of 14 amino acids.

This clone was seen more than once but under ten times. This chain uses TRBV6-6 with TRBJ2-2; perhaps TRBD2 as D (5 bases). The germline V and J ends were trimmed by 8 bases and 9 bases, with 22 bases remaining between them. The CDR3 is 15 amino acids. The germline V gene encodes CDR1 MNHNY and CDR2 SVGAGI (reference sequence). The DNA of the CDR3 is TGTGCCAGCGTCCCTGCGGGCACGCCAATCAGGGAGCTGTTTTTT. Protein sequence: CASVPAGTPIRELFF.

The CDR3 loop reads CASTYPQGGATDTQYF. CDR3 DNA sequence: TGTGCCAGCACCTACCCCCAAGGGGGGGCGACAGATACGCAGTATTTT. V and J are TRBV6-6 and TRBJ2-3; maybe TRBD2 (7 bases). V dropped 7 bases and J dropped 3 bases, with 20 bases sitting between them. The CDR3 runs 16 residues. Germline CDR1 and CDR2: MNHNY and SVGAGI (reference sequence).

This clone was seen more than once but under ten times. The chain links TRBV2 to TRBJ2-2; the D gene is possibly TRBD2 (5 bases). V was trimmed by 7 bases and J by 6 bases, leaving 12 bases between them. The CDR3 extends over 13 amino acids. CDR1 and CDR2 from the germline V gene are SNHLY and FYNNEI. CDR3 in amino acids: CASTRELAGELFF. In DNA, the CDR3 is TGTGCCAGCACCCGGGAACTAGCCGGGGAGCTGTTTTTT.

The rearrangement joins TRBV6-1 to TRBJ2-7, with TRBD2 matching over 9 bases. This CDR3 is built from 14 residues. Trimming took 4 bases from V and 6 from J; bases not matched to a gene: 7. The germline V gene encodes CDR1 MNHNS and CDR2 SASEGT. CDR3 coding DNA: TGTGCCAGCAGTGGGAGCGGGGGGTCTCGCGAGCAGTACGTC. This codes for CASSGSGGSREQYV.

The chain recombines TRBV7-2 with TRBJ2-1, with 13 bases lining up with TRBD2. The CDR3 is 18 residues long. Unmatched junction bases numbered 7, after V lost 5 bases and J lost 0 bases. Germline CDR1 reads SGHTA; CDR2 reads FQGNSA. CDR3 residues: CASSPTSGGAISYNEQFF. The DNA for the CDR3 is TGTGCCAGCAGCCCTACTAGCGGGGGGGCCATCTCCTACAATGAGCAGTTCTTC.

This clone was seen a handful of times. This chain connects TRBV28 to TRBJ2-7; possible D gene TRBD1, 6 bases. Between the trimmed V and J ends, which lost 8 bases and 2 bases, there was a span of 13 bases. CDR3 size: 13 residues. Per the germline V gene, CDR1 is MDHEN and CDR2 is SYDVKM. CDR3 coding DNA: TGTGCCAGCCATTCAGGGGACGCCTACGAGCAGTACGTC. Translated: CASHSGDAYEQYV.

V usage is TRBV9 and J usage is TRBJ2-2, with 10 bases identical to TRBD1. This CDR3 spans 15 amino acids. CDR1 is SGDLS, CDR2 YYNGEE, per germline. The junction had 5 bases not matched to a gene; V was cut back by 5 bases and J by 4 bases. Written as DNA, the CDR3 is TGTGCCAGCAGAATAGGACAGGGGGGCACCGGGGAGCTGTTTTTT. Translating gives CASRIGQGGTGELFF.